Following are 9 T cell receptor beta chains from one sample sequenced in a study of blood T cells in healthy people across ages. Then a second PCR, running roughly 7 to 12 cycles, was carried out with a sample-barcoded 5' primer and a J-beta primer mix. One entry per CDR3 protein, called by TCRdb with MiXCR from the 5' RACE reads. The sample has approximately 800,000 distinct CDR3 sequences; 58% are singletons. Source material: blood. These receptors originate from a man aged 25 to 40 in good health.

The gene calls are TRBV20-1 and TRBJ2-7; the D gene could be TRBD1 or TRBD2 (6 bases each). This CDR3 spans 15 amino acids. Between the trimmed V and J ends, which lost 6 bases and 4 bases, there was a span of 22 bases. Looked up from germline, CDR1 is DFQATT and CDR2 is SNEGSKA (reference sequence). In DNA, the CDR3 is TGCAGTGCCTTGGGGGGCGAGGGTAGTCGGTACGAGCAGTACTTC. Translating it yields CSALGGEGSRYEQYF.

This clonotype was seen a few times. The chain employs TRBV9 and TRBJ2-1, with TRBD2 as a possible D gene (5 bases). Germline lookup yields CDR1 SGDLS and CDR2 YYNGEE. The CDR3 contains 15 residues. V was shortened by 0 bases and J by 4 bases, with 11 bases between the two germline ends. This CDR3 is CASSVGGYIYNEQFF. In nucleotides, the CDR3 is TGTGCCAGCAGCGTAGGCGGGTACATTTACAATGAGCAGTTCTTC.

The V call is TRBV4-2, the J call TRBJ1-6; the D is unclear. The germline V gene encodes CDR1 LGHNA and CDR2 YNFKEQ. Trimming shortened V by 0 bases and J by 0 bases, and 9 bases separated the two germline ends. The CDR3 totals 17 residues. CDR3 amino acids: CASSQDARSSYNSPLHF. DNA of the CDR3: TGTGCCAGCAGCCAAGATGCGCGTAGCTCCTATAATTCACCCCTCCACTTT.

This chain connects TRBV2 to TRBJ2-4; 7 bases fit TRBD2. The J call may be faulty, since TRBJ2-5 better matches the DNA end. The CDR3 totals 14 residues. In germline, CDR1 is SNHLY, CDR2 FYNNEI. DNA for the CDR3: TGTGCCAGCACCGGAGGGACTAATCAAGAGACCCAGTACTTC. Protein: CASTGGTNQETQYF.

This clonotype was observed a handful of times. CDR3 amino acids: CASSQGEGTNSPLHF. The CDR3 region has the DNA TGCGCCAGCAGCCAAGGGGAGGGAACCAATTCACCCCTCCACTTT. The chain employs TRBV4-3 and TRBJ1-6, with D unresolved. Per the germline V gene, CDR1 is LGHNA and CDR2 is YSLEER. This CDR3 comprises 15 residues. V was trimmed by 1 base and J by 7 bases, leaving 11 bases between them.

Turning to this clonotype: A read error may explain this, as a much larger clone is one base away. CDR3 sequence (DNA): TGCAGCGTTCGGTACTACCAAGAGACCCAGTACTTC. Residues: CSVRYYQETQYF. V usage is TRBV29-1 and J usage is TRBJ2-5; D gene ambiguous. This CDR3 has 12 residues. Germline V CDR1 and CDR2: SQVTM, ANQGSEA. V was trimmed by 5 bases and J by 0 bases, leaving 7 bases between them.

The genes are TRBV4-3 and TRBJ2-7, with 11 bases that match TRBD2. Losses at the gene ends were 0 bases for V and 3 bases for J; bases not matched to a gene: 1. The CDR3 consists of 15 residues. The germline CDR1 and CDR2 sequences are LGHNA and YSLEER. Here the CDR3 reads CASSQELAGVYEQYF. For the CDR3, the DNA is TGCGCCAGCAGCCAAGAACTAGCGGGAGTCTACGAGCAGTACTTC.

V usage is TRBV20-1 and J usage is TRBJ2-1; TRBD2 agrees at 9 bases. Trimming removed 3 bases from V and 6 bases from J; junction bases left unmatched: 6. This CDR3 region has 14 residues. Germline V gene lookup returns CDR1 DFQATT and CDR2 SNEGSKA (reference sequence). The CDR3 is CSASLREGLNEQFF. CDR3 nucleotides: TGCAGTGCTAGTTTGCGGGAGGGGCTCAATGAGCAGTTCTTC.

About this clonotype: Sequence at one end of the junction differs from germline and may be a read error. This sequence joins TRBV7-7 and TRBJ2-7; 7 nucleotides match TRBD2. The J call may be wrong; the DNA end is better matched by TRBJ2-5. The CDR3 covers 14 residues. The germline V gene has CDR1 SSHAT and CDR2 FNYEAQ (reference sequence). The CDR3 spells CASSLEVAGGTQYF. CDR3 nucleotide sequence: TGTGCTAGCAGCTTAGAAGTAGCGGGCGGGACCCAGTACTTC.